The 12 T cell receptor beta chains below all came from one sample that was sequenced in a study of follicular helper T cells after annual influenza vaccination. Time point given: 2015-2016 season, 7 days after influenza vaccination. Produced via immunoSEQ multiplex PCR; TCRdb's table is partial and in-frame only. The data show roughly 5,000 clones, approximately 84% seen once. Sequenced here: CXCR5+ CD38- circulating T follicular helper cells from blood, sampled 7 days after influenza vaccination. This sample's subset: circulating Tfh, non-naive CD4+CXCR5+PD-1+ (ICOS+CD38+ or ICOS-CD38-). These receptors were taken from an adult who received the influenza vaccine.

The gene calls are TRBV7-2 and TRBJ2-6; D is possibly TRBD1 (5 bases). CDR1 and CDR2 from the germline V gene are SGHTA and FQGNSA. Trimming left V 2 bases short and J 2 bases short, with 7 bases between. The CDR3 sequence is 15 residues long. The CDR3 loop reads CASSLQGAGANVLTF. The CDR3 DNA is TGTGCCAGCAGCTTACAGGGCGCTGGGGCCAACGTCCTGACTTTC.

The chain carries TRBV4-3 and TRBJ2-2; D gene uncertain. Germline assignment: CDR1 LGHNA and CDR2 YSLEER. The CDR3 sequence is 15 residues long. V was shortened by 0 bases and J by 4 bases, with 9 bases between the two germline ends. CDR3 DNA: TGCGCCAGCAGCCAAGAGGCACAGATCACCGGGGAGCTGTTTTTT. It encodes CASSQEAQITGELFF.

The chain uses TRBV5-4 and TRBJ2-3; D remains ambiguous. Germline lookup yields CDR1 SGHNT and CDR2 YYREEE (reference sequence). The V and J ends lost 4 bases and 4 bases respectively, with 13 bases between them. The CDR3 is 14 amino acids. In DNA form, the CDR3 reads TGTGCCAGCAGCCGCGCTGGAGTCTCAGATACGCAGTATTTT. This sequence encodes CASSRAGVSDTQYF.

The chain carries TRBV4-3 and TRBJ2-7, with 8 bases that match TRBD1. With V trimmed by 0 bases and J by 3 bases, 4 bases remained unmatched. The germline gives CDR1 LGHNA, CDR2 YSLEER. The CDR3 sequence is 15 residues long. In DNA form, the CDR3 reads TGCGCCAGCAGCCAAGAAAGTACAGGGGGCTACGAGCAGTACTTC. This translates into CASSQESTGGYEQYF.

The chain joins TRBV28 to TRBJ1-5; TRBD1 matches at 10 bases. CDR1 is MDHEN and CDR2 is SYDVKM in the germline V gene. With V trimmed by 1 base and J by 3 bases, 9 bases remained unmatched. This CDR3 is built from 18 residues. The CDR3 DNA reads as TGTGCCAGCAGTTTATACTCTTCGGGACAGGGGATCAATCAGCCCCAGCATTTT. The encoded protein is CASSLYSSGQGINQPQHF.

This clone was seen a few times. J is TRBJ1-2 and V is TRBV5-1; 7 nucleotides agree with TRBD1. Germline CDR1 is SGHRS and CDR2 is YFSETQ. V was clipped by 4 bases and J by 3 bases; unmatched bases: 3. CDR3 length: 13 amino acids. The CDR3 coding sequence is TGCGCCAGCAGCAAGGACAGGTACTATGGCTACACCTTC. This translates into CASSKDRYYGYTF.

The chain joins TRBV19 to TRBJ1-4; D is ambiguous. CDR3 size: 15 residues. CDR1 LNHDA and CDR2 SQIVND come from the germline V gene (reference sequence). Trimming removed 4 bases from V and 4 bases from J, with 13 bases in between. The CDR3 here is CASSNRGAGNEKLFF. CDR3 DNA sequence: TGTGCCAGTAGTAACCGAGGAGCCGGTAATGAAAAACTGTTTTTT. The whole variable domain, filled in from reference TRBV19 and TRBJ1-4, reads DGGITQSPKYLFRKEGQNVTLSCEQNLNHDAMYWYRQDPGQGLRLIYYSQIVNDFQKGDIAEGYSVSREKKESFPLTVTSAQKNPTAFYLCASSNRGAGNEKLFFGSGTQLSVL.

This chain uses TRBV6-6 with TRBJ1-1; 10 bases match TRBD1. CDR3 length: 15 amino acids. Germline V CDR1 and CDR2: MNHNY, SVGAGI (reference sequence). The V segment lost 7 bases and the J segment 0 bases; nucleotides outside the gene matches: 5. The CDR3 loop reads CASTGQGTLNTEAFF. The DNA of the CDR3 is TGTGCCAGCACGGGACAGGGGACTCTGAACACTGAAGCTTTCTTT.

V and J are TRBV6-5 and TRBJ1-6; TRBD1 might be the D (5 bases). Per the germline V gene, CDR1 is MNHEY and CDR2 is SVGAGI. The V gene lost 3 bases and the J gene lost 11 bases, with 20 bases spanning the gap. This CDR3 spans 16 amino acids. CDR3 coding DNA: TGTGCCAGCAGTTATGCCGGGACTGGGGATTCAACACCCCTCCACTTT. Its protein is CASSYAGTGDSTPLHF.

The rearrangement joins TRBV7-8 to TRBJ2-5; tentative D call: TRBD2 (6 bases). Germline CDR1 SGHVS, CDR2 FQNEAQ. This CDR3 spans 16 amino acids. The ends were cut back, 5 bases at V and 8 bases at J, with 24 bases in the middle. The CDR3 nucleotides read TGTGCCAGCAGCCGACTCGCCCTTGGAGGGCATCAAACCCAGTACTTC. Protein sequence: CASSRLALGGHQTQYF.

The CDR3 sequence is CASSQDASWDYEQYF. The CDR3 DNA is TGCGCCAGCAGCCAAGACGCTAGCTGGGATTACGAGCAGTACTTC. The chain recombines TRBV4-3 with TRBJ2-7, with D perhaps matching TRBD2 (5 bases). Germline CDR1 reads LGHNA; CDR2 reads YSLEER. There are 15 residues in the CDR3. Trimming stripped 0 bases from V and 4 bases from J, with 13 bases between.

This clone was observed once. This chain uses TRBV5-1 with TRBJ2-5; 9 bases fit TRBD1. V lost 6 bases to trimming and J lost 4 bases; unmatched junction nucleotides: 16. The CDR3 is 17 amino acids. The germline V gene encodes CDR1 SGHRS and CDR2 YFSETQ. The CDR3 sequence: CASKPGQGIGGTETQYF. The DNA for the CDR3 is TGCGCCAGCAAGCCGGGACAGGGAATTGGCGGGACAGAGACCCAGTACTTC.